These 2 T cell receptor beta chains share one sample of origin, sequenced in a study of T cell responses to AZD1222 COVID-19 vaccine (TCRdb year 2021). The sample's time point label, decoded: about 28 days (+/-7) after the second vaccine dose. Library creation used the immunoSEQ multiplex PCR assay. TCRdb limited this immuneACCESS table to in-frame rearrangements with V and J called. A share of clones is missing; checked studies link under half to unresolved V genes, and the rest is unexplained. In this sample the table shows approximately 270,000 clones, 90% to 95% of which occur a single time. The leading ten clones occupy around 0.58% of the sample. The source was peripheral blood, collected 28 days after the second AZD1222 dose. These receptors were taken from an adult who received the AZD1222 COVID-19 vaccine.

The gene calls are TRBV18 and TRBJ2-7; TRBD2 aligns across 13 bases. This CDR3 has 16 residues. The V gene end was trimmed by 6 bases and the J gene end by 4 bases; junction bases not matched to a gene: 9. CDR1 and CDR2 from the germline V gene are KGHSH and LQKENI. CDR3 protein: CASSPWTSGREYEQYF. The CDR3 nucleotides read TGTGCCAGCTCTCCTTGGACTAGCGGGAGAGAGTACGAGCAGTACTTC. Drawing the rest from reference TRBV18 and TRBJ2-7, the complete variable domain is NAGVMQNPRHLVRRRGQEARLRCSPMKGHSHVYWYRQLPEEGLKFMVYLQKENIIDESGMPKERFSAEFPKEGPSILRIQQVVRGDSAAYFCASSPWTSGREYEQYFGPGTRLTVT.

J is TRBJ2-3 and V is TRBV19; TRBD2 might be the D (5 bases). The ends were cut back, 6 bases at V and 2 bases at J, with 15 bases in the middle. The CDR3 contains 15 residues. Germline assignment: CDR1 LNHDA and CDR2 SQIVND (reference sequence). The CDR3 is CASRPGDRLTDTQYF. As DNA, the CDR3 is TGTGCCAGTAGACCCGGGGATCGCCTCACAGATACGCAGTATTTT.